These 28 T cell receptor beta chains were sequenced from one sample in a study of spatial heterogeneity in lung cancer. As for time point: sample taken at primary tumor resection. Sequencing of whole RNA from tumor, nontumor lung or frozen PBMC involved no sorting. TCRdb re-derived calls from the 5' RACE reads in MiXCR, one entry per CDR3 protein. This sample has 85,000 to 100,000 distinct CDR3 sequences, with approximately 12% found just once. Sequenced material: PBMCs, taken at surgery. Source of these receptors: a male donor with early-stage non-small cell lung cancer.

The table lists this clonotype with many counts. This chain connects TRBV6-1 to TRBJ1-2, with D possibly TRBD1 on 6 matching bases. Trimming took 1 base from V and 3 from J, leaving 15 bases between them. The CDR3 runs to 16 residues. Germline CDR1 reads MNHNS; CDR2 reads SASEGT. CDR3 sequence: CASSEGQGIPYYGYTF. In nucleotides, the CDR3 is TGTGCCAGCAGTGAAGGGCAGGGGATTCCCTACTATGGCTACACCTTC.

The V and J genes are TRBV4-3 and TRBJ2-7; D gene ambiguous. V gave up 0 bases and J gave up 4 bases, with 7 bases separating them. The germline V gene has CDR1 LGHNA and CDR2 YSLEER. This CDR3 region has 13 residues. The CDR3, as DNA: TGCGCCAGCAGCCAAGAAAACGGTTACGAGCAGTACTTC. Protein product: CASSQENGYEQYF.

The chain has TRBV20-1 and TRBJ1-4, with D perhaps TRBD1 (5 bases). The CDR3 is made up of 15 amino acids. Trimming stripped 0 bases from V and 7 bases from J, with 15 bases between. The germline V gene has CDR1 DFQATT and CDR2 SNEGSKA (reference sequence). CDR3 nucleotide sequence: TGCAGTGCTAGAGATCTAGGCGAGAGGGGTGAAAAACTGTTTTTT. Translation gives CSARDLGERGEKLFF.

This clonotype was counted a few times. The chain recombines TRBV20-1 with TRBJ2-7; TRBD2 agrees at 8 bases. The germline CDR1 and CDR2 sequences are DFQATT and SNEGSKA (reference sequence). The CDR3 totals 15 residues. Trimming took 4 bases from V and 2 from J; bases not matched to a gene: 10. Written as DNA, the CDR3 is TGCAGTGCTATCCCCGCGCGGGGGGATGCCTACGAGCAGTACTTC. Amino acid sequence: CSAIPARGDAYEQYF.

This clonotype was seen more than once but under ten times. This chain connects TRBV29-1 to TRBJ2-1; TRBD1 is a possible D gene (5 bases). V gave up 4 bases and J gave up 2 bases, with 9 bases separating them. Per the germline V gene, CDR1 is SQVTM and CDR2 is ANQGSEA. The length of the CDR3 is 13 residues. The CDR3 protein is CSVGQNPYNEQFF. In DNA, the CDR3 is TGCAGCGTTGGACAGAACCCCTACAATGAGCAGTTCTTC.

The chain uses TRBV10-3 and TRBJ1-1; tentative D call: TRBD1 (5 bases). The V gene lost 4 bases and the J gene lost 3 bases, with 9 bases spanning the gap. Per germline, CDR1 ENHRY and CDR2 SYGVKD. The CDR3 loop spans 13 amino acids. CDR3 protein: CAISGRADTEAFF. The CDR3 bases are TGTGCCATCAGTGGCAGGGCGGACACTGAAGCTTTCTTT.

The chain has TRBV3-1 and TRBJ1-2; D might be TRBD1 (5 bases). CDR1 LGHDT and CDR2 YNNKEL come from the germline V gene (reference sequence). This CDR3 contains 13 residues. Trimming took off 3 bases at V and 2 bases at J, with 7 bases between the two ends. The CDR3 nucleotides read TGTGCCAGCAGCCAGCAGGGAAACTATGGCTACACCTTC. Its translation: CASSQQGNYGYTF.

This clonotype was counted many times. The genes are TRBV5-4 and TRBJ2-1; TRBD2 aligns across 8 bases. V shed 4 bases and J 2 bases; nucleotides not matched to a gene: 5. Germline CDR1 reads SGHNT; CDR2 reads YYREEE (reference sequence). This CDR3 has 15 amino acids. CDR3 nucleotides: TGTGCCAGCAGCCCGCGGGGGGCTGCCTACAATGAGCAGTTCTTC. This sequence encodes CASSPRGAAYNEQFF.

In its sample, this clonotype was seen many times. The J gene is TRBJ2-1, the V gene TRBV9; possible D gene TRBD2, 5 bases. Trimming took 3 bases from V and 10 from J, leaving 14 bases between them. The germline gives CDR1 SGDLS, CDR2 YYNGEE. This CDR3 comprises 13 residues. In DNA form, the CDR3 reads TGTGCCAGCAGCGGAGAGGGCCGGAGGGAGCAGTTCTTC. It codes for CASSGEGRREQFF.

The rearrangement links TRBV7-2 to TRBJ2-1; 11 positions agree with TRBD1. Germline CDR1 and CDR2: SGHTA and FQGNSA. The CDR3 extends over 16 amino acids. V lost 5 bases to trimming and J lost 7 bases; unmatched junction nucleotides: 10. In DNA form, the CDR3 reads TGTGCCAGCAGCCCTTCTGGGGGACAGGGGGTAAATGAGCAGTTCTTC. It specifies CASSPSGGQGVNEQFF.

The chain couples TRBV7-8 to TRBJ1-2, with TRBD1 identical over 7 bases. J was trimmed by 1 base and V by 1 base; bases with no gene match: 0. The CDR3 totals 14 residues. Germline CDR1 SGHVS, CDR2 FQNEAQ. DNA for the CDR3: TGTGCCAGCAGCTTAGACAGGGGTAACTATGGCTACACCTTC. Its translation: CASSLDRGNYGYTF.

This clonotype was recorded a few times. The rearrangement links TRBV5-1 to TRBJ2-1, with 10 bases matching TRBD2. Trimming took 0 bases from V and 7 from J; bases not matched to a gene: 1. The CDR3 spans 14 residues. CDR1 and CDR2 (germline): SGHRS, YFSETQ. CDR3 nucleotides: TGCGCCAGCAGCTTGGTGACTAGCGGGAATGAGCAGTTCTTC. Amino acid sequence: CASSLVTSGNEQFF.

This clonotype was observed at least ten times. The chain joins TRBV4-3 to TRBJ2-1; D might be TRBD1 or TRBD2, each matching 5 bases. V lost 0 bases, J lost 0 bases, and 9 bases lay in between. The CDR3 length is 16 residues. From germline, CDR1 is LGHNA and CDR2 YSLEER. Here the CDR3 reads CASSQDAGTSYNEQFF. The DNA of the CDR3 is TGCGCCAGCAGCCAAGACGCCGGGACCTCCTACAATGAGCAGTTCTTC.

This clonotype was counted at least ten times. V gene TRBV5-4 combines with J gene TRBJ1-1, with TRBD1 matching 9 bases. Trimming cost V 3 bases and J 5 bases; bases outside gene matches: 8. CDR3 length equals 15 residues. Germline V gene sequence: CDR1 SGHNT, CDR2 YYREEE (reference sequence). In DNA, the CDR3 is TGTGCCAGCAGCTCCACAGGGGGCTATGGAACTGAAGCTTTCTTT. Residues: CASSSTGGYGTEAFF.

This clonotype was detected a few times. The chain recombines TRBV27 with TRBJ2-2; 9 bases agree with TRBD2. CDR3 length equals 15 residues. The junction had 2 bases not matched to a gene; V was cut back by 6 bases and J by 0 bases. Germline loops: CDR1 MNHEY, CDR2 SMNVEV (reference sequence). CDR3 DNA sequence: TGTGCCAGCAGGGGACTAGCCACGAACACCGGGGAGCTGTTTTTT. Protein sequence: CASRGLATNTGELFF.

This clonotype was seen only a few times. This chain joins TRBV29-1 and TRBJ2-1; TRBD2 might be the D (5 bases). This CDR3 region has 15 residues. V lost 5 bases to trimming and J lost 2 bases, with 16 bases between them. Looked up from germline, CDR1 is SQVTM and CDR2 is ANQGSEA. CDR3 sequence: CSVKPSGNTYNEQFF. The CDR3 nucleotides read TGCAGCGTTAAACCTTCGGGGAACACCTACAATGAGCAGTTCTTC.

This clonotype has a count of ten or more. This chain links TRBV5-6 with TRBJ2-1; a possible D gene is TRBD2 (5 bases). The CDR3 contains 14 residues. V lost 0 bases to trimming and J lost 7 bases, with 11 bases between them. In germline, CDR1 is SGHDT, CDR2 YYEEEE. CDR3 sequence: CASSLAGIQNEQFF. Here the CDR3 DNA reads TGTGCCAGCAGCTTGGCCGGGATACAGAATGAGCAGTTCTTC.

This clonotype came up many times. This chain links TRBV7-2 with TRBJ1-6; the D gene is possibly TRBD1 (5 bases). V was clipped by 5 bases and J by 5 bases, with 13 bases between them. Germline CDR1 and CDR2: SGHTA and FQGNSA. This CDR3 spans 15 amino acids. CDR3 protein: CASSRSRDDNSPLHF. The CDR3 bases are TGTGCCAGCAGCAGGAGCCGGGACGATAATTCACCCCTCCACTTT.

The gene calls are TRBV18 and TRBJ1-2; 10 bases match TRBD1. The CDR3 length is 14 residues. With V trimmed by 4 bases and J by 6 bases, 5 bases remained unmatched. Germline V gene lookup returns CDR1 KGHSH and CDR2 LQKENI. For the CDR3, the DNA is TGTGCCAGCTCACGGGACAGGGGCGCTGATGGCTACACCTTC. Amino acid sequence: CASSRDRGADGYTF.

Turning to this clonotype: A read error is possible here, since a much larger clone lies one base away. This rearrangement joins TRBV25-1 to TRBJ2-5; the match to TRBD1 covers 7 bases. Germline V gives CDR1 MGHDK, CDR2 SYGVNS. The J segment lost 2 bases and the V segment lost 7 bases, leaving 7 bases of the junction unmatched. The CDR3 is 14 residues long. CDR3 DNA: TGTGCCAGCAATCCCGACAGGGAGCAAGAGACCCAGTACTTC. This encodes CASNPDREQETQYF.

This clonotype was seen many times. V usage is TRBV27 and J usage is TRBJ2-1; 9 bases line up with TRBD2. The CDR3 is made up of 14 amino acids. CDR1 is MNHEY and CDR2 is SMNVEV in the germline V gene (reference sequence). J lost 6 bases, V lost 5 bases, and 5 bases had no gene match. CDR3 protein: CASSPSGMGNEQFF. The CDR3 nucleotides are TGTGCCAGCAGTCCTAGCGGGATGGGCAATGAGCAGTTCTTC.

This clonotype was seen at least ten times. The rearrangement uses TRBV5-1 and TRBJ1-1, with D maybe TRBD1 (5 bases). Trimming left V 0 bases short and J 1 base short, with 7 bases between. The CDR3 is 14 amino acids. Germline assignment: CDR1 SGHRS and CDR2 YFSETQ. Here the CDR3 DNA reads TGCGCCAGCAGCTTGGACAGGCCGAACACTGAAGCTTTCTTT. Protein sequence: CASSLDRPNTEAFF.

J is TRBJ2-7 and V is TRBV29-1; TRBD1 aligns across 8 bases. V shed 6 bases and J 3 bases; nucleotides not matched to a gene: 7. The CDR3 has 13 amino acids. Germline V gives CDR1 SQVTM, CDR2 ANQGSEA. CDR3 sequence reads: CSVADRGIYEQYF. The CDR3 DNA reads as TGCAGCGTCGCTGACAGGGGTATCTACGAGCAGTACTTC.

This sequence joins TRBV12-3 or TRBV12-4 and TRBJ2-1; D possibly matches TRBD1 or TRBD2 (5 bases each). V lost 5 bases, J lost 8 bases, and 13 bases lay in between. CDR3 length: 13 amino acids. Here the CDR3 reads CASSPGTTDEQFF. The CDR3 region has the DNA TGTGCCAGCAGTCCCGGGACGACGGATGAGCAGTTCTTC.

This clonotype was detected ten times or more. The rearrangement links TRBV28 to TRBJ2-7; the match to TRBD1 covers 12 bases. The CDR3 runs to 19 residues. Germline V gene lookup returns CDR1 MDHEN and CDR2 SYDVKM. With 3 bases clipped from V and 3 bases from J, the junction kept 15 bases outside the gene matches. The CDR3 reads CASSFPTGTGGKKIYEQYF. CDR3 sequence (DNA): TGTGCCAGCAGTTTCCCCACCGGGACAGGGGGCAAAAAAATCTACGAGCAGTACTTC.

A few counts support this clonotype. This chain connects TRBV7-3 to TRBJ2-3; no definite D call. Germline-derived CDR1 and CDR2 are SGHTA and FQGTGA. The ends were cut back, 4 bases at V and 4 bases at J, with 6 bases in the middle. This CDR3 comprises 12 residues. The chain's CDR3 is CASSSTADTQYF. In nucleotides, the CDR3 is TGTGCCAGCAGCTCCACAGCAGATACGCAGTATTTT.

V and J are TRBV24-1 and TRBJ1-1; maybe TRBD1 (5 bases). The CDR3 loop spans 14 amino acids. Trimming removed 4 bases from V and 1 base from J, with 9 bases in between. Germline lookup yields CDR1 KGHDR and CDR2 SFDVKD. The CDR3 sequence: CATSDRTRNTEAFF. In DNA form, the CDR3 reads TGTGCCACCAGTGACCGGACACGGAACACTGAAGCTTTCTTT.

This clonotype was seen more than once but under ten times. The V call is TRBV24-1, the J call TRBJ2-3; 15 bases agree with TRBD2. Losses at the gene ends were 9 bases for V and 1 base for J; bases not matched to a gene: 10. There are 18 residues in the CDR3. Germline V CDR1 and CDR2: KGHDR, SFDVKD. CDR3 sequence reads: CATESRTSGREGTDTQYF. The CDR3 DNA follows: TGTGCCACCGAATCGAGGACTAGCGGGAGGGAGGGCACAGATACGCAGTATTTT.